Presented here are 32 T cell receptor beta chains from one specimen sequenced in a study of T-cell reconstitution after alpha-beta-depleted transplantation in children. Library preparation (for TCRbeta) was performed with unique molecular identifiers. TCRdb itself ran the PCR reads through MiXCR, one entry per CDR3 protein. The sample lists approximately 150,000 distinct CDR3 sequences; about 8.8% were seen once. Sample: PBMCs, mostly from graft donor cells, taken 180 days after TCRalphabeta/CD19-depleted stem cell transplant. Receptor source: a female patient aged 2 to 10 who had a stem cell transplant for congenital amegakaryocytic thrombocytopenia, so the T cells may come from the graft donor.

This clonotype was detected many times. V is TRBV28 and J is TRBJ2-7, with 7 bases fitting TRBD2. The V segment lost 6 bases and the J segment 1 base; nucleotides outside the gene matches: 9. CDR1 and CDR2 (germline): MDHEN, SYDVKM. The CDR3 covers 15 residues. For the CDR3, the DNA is TGTGCCAGCAGCCCCCGGGGGGACCCTTCCTACGAGCAGTACTTC. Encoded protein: CASSPRGDPSYEQYF.

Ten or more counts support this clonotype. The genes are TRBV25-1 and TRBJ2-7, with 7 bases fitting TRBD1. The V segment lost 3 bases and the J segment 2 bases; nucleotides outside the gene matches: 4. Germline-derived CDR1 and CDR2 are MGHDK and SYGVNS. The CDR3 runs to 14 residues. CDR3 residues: CASSETGSTYEQYF. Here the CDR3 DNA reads TGTGCCAGCAGTGAGACAGGGAGTACCTACGAGCAGTACTTC.

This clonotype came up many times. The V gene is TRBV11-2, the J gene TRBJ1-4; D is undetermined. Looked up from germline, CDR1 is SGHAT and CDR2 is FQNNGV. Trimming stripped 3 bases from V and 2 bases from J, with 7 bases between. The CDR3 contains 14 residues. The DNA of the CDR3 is TGTGCCAGCAGCTTTGGCACGACTAATGAAAAACTGTTTTTT. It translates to CASSFGTTNEKLFF.

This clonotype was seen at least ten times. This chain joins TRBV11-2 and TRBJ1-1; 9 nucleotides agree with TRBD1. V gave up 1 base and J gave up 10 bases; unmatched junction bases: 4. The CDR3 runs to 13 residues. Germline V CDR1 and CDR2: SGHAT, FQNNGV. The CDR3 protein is CASSLAVTGGAFF. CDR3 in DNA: TGTGCCAGCAGCTTAGCAGTGACAGGGGGAGCTTTCTTT. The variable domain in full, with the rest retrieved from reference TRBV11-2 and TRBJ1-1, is EAGVAQSPRYKIIEKRQSVAFWCNPISGHATLYWYQQILGQGPKLLIQFQNNGVVDDSQLPKDRFSAERLKGVDSTLKIQPAKLEDSAVYLCASSLAVTGGAFFGQGTRLTVV.

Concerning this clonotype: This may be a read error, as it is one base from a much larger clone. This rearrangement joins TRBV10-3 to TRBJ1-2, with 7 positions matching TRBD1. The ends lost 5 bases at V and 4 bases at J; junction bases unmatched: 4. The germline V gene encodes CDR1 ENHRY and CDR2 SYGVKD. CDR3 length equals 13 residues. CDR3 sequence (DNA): TGTGCCATCAGTCCGGCAGGGGGCTATGGCTACACCTTC. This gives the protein CAISPAGGYGYTF.

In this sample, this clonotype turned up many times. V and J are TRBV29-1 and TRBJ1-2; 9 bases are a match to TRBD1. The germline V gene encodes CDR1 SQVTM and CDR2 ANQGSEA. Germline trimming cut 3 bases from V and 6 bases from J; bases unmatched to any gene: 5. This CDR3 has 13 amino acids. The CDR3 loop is CSVDGTGIHGYTF. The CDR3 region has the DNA TGCAGCGTTGACGGGACAGGGATTCATGGCTACACCTTC.

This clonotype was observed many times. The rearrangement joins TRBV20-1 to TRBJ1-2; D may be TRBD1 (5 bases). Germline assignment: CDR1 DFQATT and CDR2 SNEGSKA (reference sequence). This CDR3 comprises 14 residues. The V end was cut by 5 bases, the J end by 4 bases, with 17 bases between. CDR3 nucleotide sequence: TGCAGTGCTTCCGCGCCCGGGGGGGTCTATGGCTACACCTTC. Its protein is CSASAPGGVYGYTF.

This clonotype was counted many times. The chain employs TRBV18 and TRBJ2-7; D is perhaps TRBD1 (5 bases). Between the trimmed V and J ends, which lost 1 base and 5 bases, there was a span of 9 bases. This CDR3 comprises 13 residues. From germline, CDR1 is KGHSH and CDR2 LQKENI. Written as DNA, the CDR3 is TGTGCCAGCTCACCACTTCAGGGTGACGAGCAGTACTTC. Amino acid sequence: CASSPLQGDEQYF.

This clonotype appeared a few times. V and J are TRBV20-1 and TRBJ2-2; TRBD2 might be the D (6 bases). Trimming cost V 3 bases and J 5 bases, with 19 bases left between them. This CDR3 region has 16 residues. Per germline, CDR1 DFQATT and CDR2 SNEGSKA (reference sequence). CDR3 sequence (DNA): TGCAGTGCTAGTCGGGTTTATCCGCGGGGTACCGGGGAGCTGTTTTTT. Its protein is CSASRVYPRGTGELFF.

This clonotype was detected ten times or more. Here the CDR3 reads CASSRLGTTNEKLFF. The CDR3 DNA reads as TGTGCCAGCAGCCGACTGGGTACAACTAATGAAAAACTGTTTTTT. The chain recombines TRBV7-2 with TRBJ1-4; D unresolved. This CDR3 is built from 15 residues. V lost 5 bases, J lost 0 bases, and 10 bases lay in between. Germline loops: CDR1 SGHTA, CDR2 FQGNSA.

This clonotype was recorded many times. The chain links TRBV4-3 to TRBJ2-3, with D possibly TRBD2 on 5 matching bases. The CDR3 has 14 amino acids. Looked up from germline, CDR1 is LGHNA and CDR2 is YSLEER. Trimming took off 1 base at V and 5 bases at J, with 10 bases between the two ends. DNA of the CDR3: TGCGCCAGCAGCCAAGGTTCCCGGGAAGATACGCAGTATTTT. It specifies CASSQGSREDTQYF.

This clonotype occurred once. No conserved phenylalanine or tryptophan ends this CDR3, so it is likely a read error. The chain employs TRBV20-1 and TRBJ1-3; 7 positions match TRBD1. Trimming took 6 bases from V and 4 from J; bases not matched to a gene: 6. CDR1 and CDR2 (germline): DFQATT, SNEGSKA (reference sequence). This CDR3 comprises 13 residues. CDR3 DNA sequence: TGCAGTGCGGATCAGGGGGTAGGAAACACCATATATTCT. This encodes CSADQGVGNTIYS.

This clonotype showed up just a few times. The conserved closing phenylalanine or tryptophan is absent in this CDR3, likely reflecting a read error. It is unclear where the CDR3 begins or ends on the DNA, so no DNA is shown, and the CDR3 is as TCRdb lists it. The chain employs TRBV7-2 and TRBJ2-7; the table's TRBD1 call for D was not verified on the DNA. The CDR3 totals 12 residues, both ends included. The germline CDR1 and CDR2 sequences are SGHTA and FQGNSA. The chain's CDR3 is CASRDPPDRGYS.

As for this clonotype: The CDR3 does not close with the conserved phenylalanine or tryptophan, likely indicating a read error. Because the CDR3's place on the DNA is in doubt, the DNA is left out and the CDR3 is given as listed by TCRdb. The CDR3 reads CASSEPLAREYL. J is TRBJ2-7 and V is TRBV6-1; the table's D call of TRBD1 was not tested on the DNA. The CDR3 is made up of 12 amino acids, end residues included. CDR1 and CDR2 (germline): MNHNS, SASEGT.

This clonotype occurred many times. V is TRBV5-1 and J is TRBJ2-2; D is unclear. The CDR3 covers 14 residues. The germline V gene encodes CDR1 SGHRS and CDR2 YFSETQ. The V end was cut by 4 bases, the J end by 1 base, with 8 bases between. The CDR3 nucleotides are TGCGCCAGCAGCCCGCTGGGGAACACCGGGGAGCTGTTTTTT. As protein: CASSPLGNTGELFF.

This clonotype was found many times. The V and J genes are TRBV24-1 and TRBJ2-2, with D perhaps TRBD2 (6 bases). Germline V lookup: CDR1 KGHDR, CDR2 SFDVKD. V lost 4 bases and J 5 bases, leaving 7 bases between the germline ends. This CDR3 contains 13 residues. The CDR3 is CATSDGGTGELFF. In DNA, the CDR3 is TGTGCCACCAGTGACGGGGGTACCGGGGAGCTGTTTTTT.

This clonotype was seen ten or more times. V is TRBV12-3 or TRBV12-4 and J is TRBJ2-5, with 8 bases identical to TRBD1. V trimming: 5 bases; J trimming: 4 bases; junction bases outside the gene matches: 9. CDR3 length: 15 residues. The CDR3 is CASSARQGKGETQYF. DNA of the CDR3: TGTGCCAGCAGTGCTAGACAGGGGAAGGGAGAGACCCAGTACTTC.

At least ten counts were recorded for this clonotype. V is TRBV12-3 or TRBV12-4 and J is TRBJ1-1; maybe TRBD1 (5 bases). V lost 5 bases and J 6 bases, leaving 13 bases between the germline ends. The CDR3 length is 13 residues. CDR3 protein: CASSRGRVAEAFF. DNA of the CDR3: TGTGCCAGCAGTCGCGGCAGGGTTGCTGAAGCTTTCTTT.

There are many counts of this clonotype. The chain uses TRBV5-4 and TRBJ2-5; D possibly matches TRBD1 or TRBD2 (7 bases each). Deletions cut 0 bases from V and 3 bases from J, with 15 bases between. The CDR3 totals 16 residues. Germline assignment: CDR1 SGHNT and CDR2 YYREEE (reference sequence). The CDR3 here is CASSLDPRGREETQYF. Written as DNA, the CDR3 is TGTGCCAGCAGCTTGGACCCCAGGGGGAGGGAAGAGACCCAGTACTTC. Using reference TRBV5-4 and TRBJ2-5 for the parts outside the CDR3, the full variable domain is ETGVTQSPTHLIKTRGQQVTLRCSSQSGHNTVSWYQQALGQGPQFIFQYYREEENGRGNFPPRFSGLQFPNYSSELNVNALELDDSALYLCASSLDPRGREETQYFGPGTRLLVL.

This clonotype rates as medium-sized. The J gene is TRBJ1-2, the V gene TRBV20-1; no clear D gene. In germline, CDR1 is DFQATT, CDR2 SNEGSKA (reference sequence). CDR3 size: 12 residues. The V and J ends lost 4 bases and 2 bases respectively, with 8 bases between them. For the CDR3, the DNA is TGCAGTGCTAAGACCGCAAACTATGGCTACACCTTC. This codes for CSAKTANYGYTF.

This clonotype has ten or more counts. CDR3 sequence: CSAILPGGGGPWDEQFF. In nucleotides, the CDR3 is TGCAGTGCCATACTCCCGGGCGGGGGAGGGCCGTGGGATGAGCAGTTCTTC. The chain uses TRBV20-1 and TRBJ2-1, with TRBD2 matching over 7 bases. The CDR3 length is 17 residues. V was clipped by 6 bases and J by 8 bases; unmatched bases: 22. Germline-derived CDR1 and CDR2 are DFQATT and SNEGSKA (reference sequence).

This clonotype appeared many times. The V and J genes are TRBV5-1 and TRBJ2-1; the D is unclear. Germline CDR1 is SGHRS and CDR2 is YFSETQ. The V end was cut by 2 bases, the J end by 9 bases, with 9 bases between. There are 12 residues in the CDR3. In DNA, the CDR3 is TGCGCCAGCAGCTTCCCGGAGACTGAGCAGTTCTTC. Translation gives CASSFPETEQFF.

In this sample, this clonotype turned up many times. DNA for the CDR3: TGCGCCAGCAGCTTGATCCGGCGGGAGAACACCGGGGAGCTGTTTTTT. It yields the protein CASSLIRRENTGELFF. J is TRBJ2-2 and V is TRBV5-1; weak D call: TRBD2 (6 bases). CDR3 length: 16 amino acids. V lost 1 base and J lost 1, with 11 bases in between. Per germline, CDR1 SGHRS and CDR2 YFSETQ.

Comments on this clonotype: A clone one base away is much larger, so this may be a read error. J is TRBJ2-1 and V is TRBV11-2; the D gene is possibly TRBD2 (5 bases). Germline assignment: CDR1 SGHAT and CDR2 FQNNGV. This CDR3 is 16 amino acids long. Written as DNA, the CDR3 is TGTCCCAGCAGCCTGCTTAGTGGGAGCTCCTACAATGAGCAGTTCTTC. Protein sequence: CPSSLLSGSSYNEQFF.

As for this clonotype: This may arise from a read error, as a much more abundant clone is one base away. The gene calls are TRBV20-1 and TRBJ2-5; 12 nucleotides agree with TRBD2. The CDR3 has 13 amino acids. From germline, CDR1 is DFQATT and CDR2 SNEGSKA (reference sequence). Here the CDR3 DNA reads TGCAGTGCCCAGACTAGCGGGAGTGAGACCCAGTGCTTC. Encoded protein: CSAQTSGSETQCF.

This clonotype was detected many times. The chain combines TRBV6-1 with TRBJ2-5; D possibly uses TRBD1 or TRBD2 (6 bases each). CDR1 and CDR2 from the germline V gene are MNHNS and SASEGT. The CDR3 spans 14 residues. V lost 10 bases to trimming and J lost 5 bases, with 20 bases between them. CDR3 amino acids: CATTGVWGPETQYF. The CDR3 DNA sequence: TGTGCCACCACGGGGGTTTGGGGGCCGGAGACCCAGTACTTC.

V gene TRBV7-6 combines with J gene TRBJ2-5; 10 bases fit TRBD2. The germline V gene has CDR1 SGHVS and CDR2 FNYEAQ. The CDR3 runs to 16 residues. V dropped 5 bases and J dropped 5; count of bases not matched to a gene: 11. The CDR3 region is CASSTSQRGGRETQYF. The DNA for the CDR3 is TGTGCCAGCAGCACGTCCCAGCGGGGGGGCCGGGAGACCCAGTACTTC.

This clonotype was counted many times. CDR3 loop: CASSLVSHTGELFF. Written as DNA, the CDR3 is TGCGCCAGCAGCTTGGTTTCACATACCGGGGAGCTGTTTTTT. The J gene is TRBJ2-2, the V gene TRBV5-1; D is ambiguous. There are 14 residues in the CDR3. With 0 bases removed from V and 5 bases from J, the gap between germline ends came to 8 bases. The germline V gene encodes CDR1 SGHRS and CDR2 YFSETQ.

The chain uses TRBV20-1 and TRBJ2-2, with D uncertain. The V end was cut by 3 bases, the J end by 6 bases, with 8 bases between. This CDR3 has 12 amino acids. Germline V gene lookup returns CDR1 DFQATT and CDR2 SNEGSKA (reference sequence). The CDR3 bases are TGCAGTGCTAGTCTAGGATCCGGGGAGCTGTTTTTT. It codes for CSASLGSGELFF.

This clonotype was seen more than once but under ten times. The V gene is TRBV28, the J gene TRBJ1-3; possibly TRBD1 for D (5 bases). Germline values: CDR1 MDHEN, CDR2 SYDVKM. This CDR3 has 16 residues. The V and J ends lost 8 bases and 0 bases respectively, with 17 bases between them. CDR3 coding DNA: TGTGCCAGCTACCTCACAGGTCGGGACTCTGGAAACACCATATATTTT. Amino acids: CASYLTGRDSGNTIYF. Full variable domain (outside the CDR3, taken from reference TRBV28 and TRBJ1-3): DVKVTQSSRYLVKRTGEKVFLECVQDMDHENMFWYRQDPGLGLRLIYFSYDVKMKEKGDIPEGYSVSREKKERFSLILESASTNQTSMYLCASYLTGRDSGNTIYFGEGSWLTVV.

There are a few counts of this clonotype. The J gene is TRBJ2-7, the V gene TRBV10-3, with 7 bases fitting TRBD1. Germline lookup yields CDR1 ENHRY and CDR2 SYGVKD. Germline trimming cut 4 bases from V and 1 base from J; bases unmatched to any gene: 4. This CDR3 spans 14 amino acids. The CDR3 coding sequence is TGTGCCATCAGTGGTGACAGGGAATCCTACGAGCAGTACTTC. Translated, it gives CAISGDRESYEQYF.

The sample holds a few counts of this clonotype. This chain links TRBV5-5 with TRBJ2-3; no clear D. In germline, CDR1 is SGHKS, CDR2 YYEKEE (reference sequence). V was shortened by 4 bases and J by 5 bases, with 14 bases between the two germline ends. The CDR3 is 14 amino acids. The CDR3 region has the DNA TGTGCCAGCAGCCTGGCTTTTGAGCGAGATACGCAGTATTTT. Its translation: CASSLAFERDTQYF.